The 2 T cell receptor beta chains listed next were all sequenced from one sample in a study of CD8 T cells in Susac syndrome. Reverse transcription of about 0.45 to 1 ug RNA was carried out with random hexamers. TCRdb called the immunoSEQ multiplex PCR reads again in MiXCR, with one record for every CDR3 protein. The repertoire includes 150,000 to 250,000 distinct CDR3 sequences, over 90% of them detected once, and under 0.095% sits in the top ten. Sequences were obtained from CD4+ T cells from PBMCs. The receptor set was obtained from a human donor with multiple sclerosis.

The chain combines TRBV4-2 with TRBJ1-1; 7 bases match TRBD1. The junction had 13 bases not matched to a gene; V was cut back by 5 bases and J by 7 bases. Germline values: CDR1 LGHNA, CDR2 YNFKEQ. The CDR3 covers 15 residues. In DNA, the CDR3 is TGTGCCAGCAGCTTAGAGGGACAGAGAATACGTGAAGCTTTCTTT. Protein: CASSLEGQRIREAFF.

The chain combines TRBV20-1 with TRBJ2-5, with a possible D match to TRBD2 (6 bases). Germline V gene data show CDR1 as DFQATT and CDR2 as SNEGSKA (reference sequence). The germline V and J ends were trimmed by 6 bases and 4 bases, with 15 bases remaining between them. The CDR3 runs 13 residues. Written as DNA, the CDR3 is TGCAGTGCCACACGGACTATCCGAGAGACCCAGTACTTC. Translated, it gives CSATRTIRETQYF.